The clone carrying this T cell receptor beta chain turned up a few times. Unique molecular identifiers were built into the TCRbeta library. TCRdb itself ran the PCR reads through MiXCR, one entry per CDR3 protein. The sample lists about 610,000 distinct CDR3 sequences, approximately 10% occurring once. The sample belongs to a study of T-cell reconstitution after alpha-beta-depleted transplantation in children. The CDR3 covers 13 residues. The V gene lost 7 bases and the J gene lost 2 bases, with 14 bases spanning the gap. CDR1 and CDR2 (germline): DFQATT, SNEGSKA (reference sequence). This clonotype was obtained from a human donor who donated a stem cell graft to a child with acute myeloid leukemia. The starting material was PBMCs from the stem cell graft donor, obtained from the stem cell graft. V and J are TRBV20-1 and TRBJ1-1, with D possibly being TRBD1 (6 bases). The chain's CDR3 is CSVYGGGNTEAFF. DNA of the CDR3: TGCAGTGTCTACGGGGGCGGTAACACTGAAGCTTTCTTT.